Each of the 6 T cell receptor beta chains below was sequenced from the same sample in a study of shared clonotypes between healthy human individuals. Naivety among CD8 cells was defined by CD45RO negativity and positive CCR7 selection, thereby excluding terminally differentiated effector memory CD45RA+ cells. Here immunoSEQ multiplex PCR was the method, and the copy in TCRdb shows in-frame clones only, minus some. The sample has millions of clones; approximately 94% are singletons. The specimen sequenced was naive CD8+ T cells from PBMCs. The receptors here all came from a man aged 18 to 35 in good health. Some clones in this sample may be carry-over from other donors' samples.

CDR3 loop: CASSQDRPSGRVEQFF. The DNA for the CDR3 is TGCGCCAGCAGCCAAGATAGGCCTAGCGGGAGGGTTGAGCAGTTCTTC. The chain is built from TRBV4-3 and TRBJ2-1; 12 nucleotides match TRBD2. The V and J ends lost 0 bases and 9 bases, in that order; junction bases with no gene match: 6. The CDR3 spans 16 residues. Germline V gene data show CDR1 as LGHNA and CDR2 as YSLEER.

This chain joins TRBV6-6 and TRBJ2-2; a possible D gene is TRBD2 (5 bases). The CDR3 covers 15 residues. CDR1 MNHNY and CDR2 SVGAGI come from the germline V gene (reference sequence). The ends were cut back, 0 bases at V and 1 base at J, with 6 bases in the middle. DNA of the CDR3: TGTGCCAGCAGTTACTCGGCGGGGAACACCGGGGAGCTGTTTTTT. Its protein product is CASSYSAGNTGELFF.

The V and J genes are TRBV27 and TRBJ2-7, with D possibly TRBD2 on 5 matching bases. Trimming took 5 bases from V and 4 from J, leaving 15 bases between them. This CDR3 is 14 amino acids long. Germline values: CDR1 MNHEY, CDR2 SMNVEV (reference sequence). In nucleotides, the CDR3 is TGTGCCAGCAGTCCCACTATGGAGGCTTACGAGCAGTACTTC. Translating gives CASSPTMEAYEQYF.

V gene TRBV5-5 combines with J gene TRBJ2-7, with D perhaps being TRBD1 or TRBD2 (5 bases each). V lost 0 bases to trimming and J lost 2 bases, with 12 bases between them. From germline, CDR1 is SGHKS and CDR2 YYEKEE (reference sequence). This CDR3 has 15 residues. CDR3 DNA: TGTGCCAGCAGCTTGGGGGGGAGACAGACCTACGAGCAGTACTTC. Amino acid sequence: CASSLGGRQTYEQYF.

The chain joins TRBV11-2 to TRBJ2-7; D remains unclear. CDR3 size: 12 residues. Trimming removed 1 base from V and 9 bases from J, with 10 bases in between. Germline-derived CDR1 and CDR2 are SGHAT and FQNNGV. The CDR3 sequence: CASSLGSLGQYF. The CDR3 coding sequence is TGTGCCAGCAGCTTAGGAAGTTTGGGGCAGTACTTC.

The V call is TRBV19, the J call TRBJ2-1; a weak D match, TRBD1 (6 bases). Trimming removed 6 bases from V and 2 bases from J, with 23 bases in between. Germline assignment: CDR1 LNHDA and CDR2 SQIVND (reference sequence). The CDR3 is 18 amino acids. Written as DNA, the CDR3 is TGTGCCAGTAGCGCACCGGGACACCAGACAATTACCTACAATGAGCAGTTCTTC. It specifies CASSAPGHQTITYNEQFF.